This is a list of T cell receptor beta chains from one sample in a study of long-term antiretroviral therapy in people with HIV. Generated by immunoSEQ multiplex PCR, the TCRdb table keeps only in-frame clones and is missing some. The sample holds 15,000 to 20,000 clones; about four fifths are singletons and the top ten take roughly 8%. Material: unsorted PBMCs, obtained 0.9 years after starting antiretroviral therapy. These receptors came from a man between 18 and 29 years old with HIV. CDR3s include the opening cysteine and the closing phenylalanine or tryptophan. Each record gives: J gene, D gene, clone size, V gene, CDR3 protein, CDR3 DNA. D genes are given only for firm matches. A row's size may be missing; if present it is once, few, many or a size class.

TRBJ1-2 | NA | NA | TRBV28 | CASSSPREGESHGYTF | TGTGCCAGCAGCTCCCCTCGTGAGGGTGAAAGTCATGGCTACACCTTC
TRBJ2-4 | NA | NA | TRBV5-1 | CASSPQGGDIQYF | TGCGCCAGCAGCCCGCAGGGGGGTGACATTCAGTACTTC
TRBJ2-7 | TRBD1 | NA | TRBV30 | CAWSPGTGTYEQYF | TGTGCCTGGAGCCCCGGGACAGGGACCTACGAGCAGTACTTC
TRBJ1-2 | NA | few | TRBV9 | CASSTPRMSRDGYTF | TGTGCCAGCAGCACCCCCCGGATGTCCCGGGATGGCTACACCTTC
TRBJ2-1 | NA | NA | TRBV29-1 | CSAAGNEQFF | TGCAGCGCCGCAGGGAATGAGCAGTTCTTC
TRBJ1-2 | TRBD1 | NA | TRBV5-6 | CASSLNTPGQGLF | TGTGCCAGCAGCTTGAACACACCGGGACAGGGGCTCTTC
TRBJ2-1 | NA | NA | TRBV10-3 | CAISAPQSYNEQFF | TGTGCCATCAGTGCCCCACAATCCTACAATGAGCAGTTCTTC
TRBJ2-3 | NA | once | TRBV5-1 | CASSLRTYTDTQYF | TGCGCCAGCAGCTTGAGGACCTACACAGATACGCAGTATTTT
TRBJ2-3 | TRBD2 | NA | TRBV9 | CASTLAGSTDTQYF | TGTGCCAGCACTTTAGCGGGGAGCACAGATACGCAGTATTTT
TRBJ1-1 | TRBD1 | NA | TRBV19 | CASSPGQILNTEAFF | TGTGCCAGTAGCCCGGGACAGATCTTGAACACTGAAGCTTTCTTT
TRBJ2-7 | NA | NA | TRBV4-1 | CASSQDRGRSYEQYF | TGCGCCAGCAGCCAAGATCGAGGACGTTCCTACGAGCAGTACTTC
TRBJ2-5 | TRBD2 | NA | TRBV27 | CASSSRTSGGSSQETQYF | TGTGCCAGCAGTTCCCGGACTAGCGGGGGGTCGTCCCAAGAGACCCAGTACTTC
TRBJ1-6 | NA | NA | TRBV30 | CAWSKGVQPNSPLHF | TGTGCCTGGAGTAAAGGGGTACAGCCTAATTCACCCCTCCACTTT
TRBJ2-2 | NA | NA | TRBV27 | CASSFVRTTNTGELFF | TGTGCCAGCAGTTTTGTTAGGACTACGAACACCGGGGAGCTGTTTTTT
TRBJ2-5 | NA | NA | TRBV6-5 | CASSHTNEYLETQYF | TGTGCCAGCAGTCACACCAACGAATATCTAGAGACCCAGTACTTC
TRBJ1-6 | NA | NA | TRBV28 | CASSSYVRALHF | TGTGCCAGCAGTTCCTATGTGAGGGCCCTCCACTTT
TRBJ1-5 | TRBD1 | NA | TRBV30 | CAWSTGGGQPQHF | TGTGCCTGGTCGACAGGGGGCGGTCAGCCCCAGCATTTT
TRBJ2-3 | NA | NA | TRBV10-3 | CAISDVLALGDTQYF | TGTGCCATCAGTGATGTCCTAGCGCTAGGGGATACGCAGTATTTT
TRBJ1-1 | NA | NA | TRBV5-4 | CASSLAQGRNTEAFF | TGTGCCAGCAGCTTGGCACAGGGTCGGAACACTGAAGCTTTCTTT
TRBJ1-2 | NA | NA | TRBV6-4 | CASSKDRLNGGYTF | TGTGCCAGCAGTAAAGACAGGCTTAATGGCGGCTACACCTTC
TRBJ1-6 | NA | once | TRBV6-1 | CASSERVGDNSPLHF | TGTGCCAGCAGTGAGAGGGTAGGGGATAATTCACCCCTCCACTTT
TRBJ2-7 | NA | NA | TRBV6-1 | CAGQNRVGPYEQYF | TGTGCCGGCCAGAACAGGGTAGGACCTTACGAGCAGTACTTC
TRBJ1-1 | NA | NA | TRBV19 | CASSTKAEAFF | TGTGCCAGTAGTACCAAGGCTGAAGCTTTCTTT
TRBJ1-6 | TRBD1 | NA | TRBV28 | CASRKTGTDYNSPLHF | TGTGCCAGCAGAAAAACCGGGACAGACTATAATTCACCCCTCCACTTT
TRBJ2-2 | TRBD1 | NA | TRBV4-1 | CASSHRQGNTGELFF | TGCGCCAGCAGCCACCGACAGGGAAACACCGGGGAGCTGTTTTTT
TRBJ2-5 | NA | NA | TRBV20-1 | CSADEETQYF | TGCAGTGCTGATGAAGAGACCCAGTACTTC
TRBJ2-1 | NA | NA | TRBV7-9 | CASSLGQGGRHQQFF | TGTGCCAGCAGCTTAGGCCAAGGGGGGCGACATCAGCAGTTCTTC
TRBJ2-7 | NA | NA | TRBV19 | CASSGYRQVNSYEQYF | TGTGCCAGTAGTGGGTACCGACAGGTAAACTCCTACGAGCAGTACTTC
TRBJ2-1 | NA | NA | TRBV18 | CASSPPSGEQFF | TGTGCCAGCTCACCGCCATCGGGTGAGCAGTTCTTC
TRBJ2-2 | NA | NA | TRBV19 | CASSIPLGVAGELFF | TGTGCCAGTAGTATACCCCTCGGGGTGGCCGGGGAGCTGTTTTTT
TRBJ2-7 | NA | NA | TRBV11-2 | CASSLIISYEQYF | TGTGCCAGCAGCTTAATCATCTCCTACGAGCAGTACTTC
TRBJ1-2 | NA | NA | TRBV5-4 | CASSLSVGGGFTTYGYTF | TGTGCCAGCAGCTTATCGGTCGGGGGGGGCTTCACTACCTATGGCTACACCTTC
TRBJ1-6 | TRBD1 | NA | TRBV7-6 | CASSSRDREGNSPLHF | TGTGCCAGCAGCTCAAGGGACAGGGAGGGAAATTCACCCCTCCACTTT
TRBJ1-1 | NA | once | TRBV4-1 | CASSSRQDKAFF | TGCGCCAGCAGCTCGAGACAGGATAAAGCTTTCTTT
TRBJ1-4 | TRBD1 | once | TRBV5-1 | CASSRVGQGDEKLFF | TGCGCCAGCAGCCGAGTAGGACAGGGAGATGAAAAACTGTTTTTT
TRBJ1-5 | NA | once | TRBV27 | CASSLGGAQPQHF | TGTGCCAGCAGTTTAGGCGGAGCTCAGCCCCAGCATTTT
TRBJ2-1 | NA | NA | TRBV27 | CASSFSPYNEQFF | TGTGCCAGCAGTTTCTCCCCTTACAATGAGCAGTTCTTC